A selection of T cell receptor beta chains follows, all from one sample in a study of CD8+ T cells in alopecia areata. The assay was immunoSEQ multiplex PCR, and TCRdb's table has in-frame clones only and misses some. The table shows roughly 92,000 clones, with about 71% occurring only once. The input for sequencing was CD8+ T cells sorted from blood, taken around week 44, from a patient treated with tofacitinib. Receptors originate from a human donor with alopecia areata. Each CDR3 is given with its conserved first and last residue. A D gene is named only where the DNA matches it firmly. Size values are once, few and many counts, or a class for expanded clones, and some rows have none.

-	TRBV29-1	TRBJ2-2	-	TGCAGCGTTGAAGATCAACACACCGGGGAGCTGTTTTTT	CSVEDQHTGELFF
-	TRBV6-5	TRBJ1-1	-	TGTGCCAGCAGTTACTCTGCGGGTAGGAGAACTGAAGCTTTCTTT	CASSYSAGRRTEAFF
-	TRBV6-5	TRBJ1-2	-	TGTGCCAGCAGAGGGGGGGGACGGGATGGCTACACCTTC	CASRGGGRDGYTF
-	TRBV10-3	TRBJ1-2	-	TGTGCCGCCCGCATGGGGAGCGGCTACACCTTC	CAARMGSGYTF
once	TRBV19	TRBJ2-5	TRBD2	TGTGCCAGTAGCCCCCGGGGGGGCCCAGAGACCCAGTACTTC	CASSPRGGPETQYF
-	TRBV29-1	TRBJ2-7	-	TGCAGCGTTGGAGGGGGTACCCCCTACGAGCAGTACTTC	CSVGGGTPYEQYF
few	TRBV7-9	TRBJ2-1	TRBD2	TGTGCCAGCAGCCCCGGGACGGGGGGTAATGAGCAGTTCTTC	CASSPGTGGNEQFF
-	TRBV4-1	TRBJ2-7	-	TGCGCCACCAGGTCCCGGGACGGGCGGGACGAGCAGTACTTC	CATRSRDGRDEQYF
-	TRBV7-2	TRBJ1-2	-	TGTGCCAGCAGGGGGGTGGACATAAGCTACACCTTC	CASRGVDISYTF
-	TRBV6-5	TRBJ2-2	-	TGTGCCAGCAGCACGGCTGACGGGTACACCGGGGAGCTGTTTTTT	CASSTADGYTGELFF
-	TRBV7-8	TRBJ2-3	TRBD2	TGTGCCAGCAGCTTAGTGGTAGCGGGGACAGATACGCAGTATTTT	CASSLVVAGTDTQYF
-	TRBV7-9	TRBJ2-3	TRBD2	TGTGCCAGCAGCTCCCAAGAAGGTCTAGCGGGGGCAGATACGCAGTATTTT	CASSSQEGLAGADTQYF
-	TRBV5-6	TRBJ2-7	TRBD1	TGTGCCAGCAGCTCGCTGGACAGGGGGTTTGACGAGCAGTACTTC	CASSSLDRGFDEQYF
-	TRBV4-3	TRBJ2-6	-	TGCGCCAGCAGCCAAGCGAAGGGTACTGGGGCCAACGTCCTGACTTTC	CASSQAKGTGANVLTF
few	TRBV2	TRBJ2-7	-	TGTGCCAGCAAAATAGCGGTCTACTACGAGCAGTACTTC	CASKIAVYYEQYF
-	TRBV29-1	TRBJ1-1	-	TGCAGCGCAAGAACGGAGGGGGGTTTCTCTGAAGCTTTCTTT	CSARTEGGFSEAFF
few	TRBV7-9	TRBJ2-7	-	TGTGCCAGCAGCTTAGATTGGGAGGAGGAGCAGTACTTC	CASSLDWEEEQYF
-	TRBV5-6	TRBJ2-7	-	TGTGCCAGCAGCTTAGGGGCCGGAACCTACGAGCAGTACTTC	CASSLGAGTYEQYF
-	TRBV29-1	TRBJ1-1	-	TGCAGCGCTCTGCTGGACGGTTTGGGCACTGAAGCTTTCTTT	CSALLDGLGTEAFF
-	TRBV19	TRBJ2-2	-	TGTGCCAGTACCCCCACAGGACTCCACGGGGAGCTGTTTTTT	CASTPTGLHGELFF
many	TRBV5-6	TRBJ2-7	TRBD2	TGTGCCAGCAGCCCCGGGACTAGCGGGCAAAGCTCCTACGAGCAGTACTTC	CASSPGTSGQSSYEQYF
-	TRBV7-9	TRBJ1-2	-	TGTGCCAGCGACGCCGGGACGCCGAACGCCTCCTTC	CASDAGTPNASF
-	TRBV27	TRBJ1-1	-	TGTGCCAGCAGTCCCCGCGGGATGTACACTGAAGCTTTCTTT	CASSPRGMYTEAFF
-	TRBV9	TRBJ1-2	-	TGTGCCAGCAGCGTCTCCCCGACTGGTGGTCTCTATGGCTACACCTTC	CASSVSPTGGLYGYTF
-	TRBV9	TRBJ2-7	-	TGTGCCAGCAGCGGGGGCCCCAAATACGAGCAGTACTTC	CASSGGPKYEQYF
-	TRBV10-2	TRBJ1-6	TRBD1	TGCGCCAGCAGTGTTGGGACAGGGGAACTATCACCCCTCCACTTT	CASSVGTGELSPLHF
-	TRBV6-1	TRBJ2-7	-	TGTGCCAGCAGTGAAAATCAGGGATACTCCTACGAGCAGTACTTC	CASSENQGYSYEQYF
-	TRBV6-5	TRBJ1-1	-	TGTGCCAGCAGTTACTGGCAGGGAGCGAACACTGAAGCTTTCTTT	CASSYWQGANTEAFF
-	TRBV11-3	TRBJ2-3	TRBD2	TGTGCCAGCAGCCCCAAGCGGGGAAGCACAGATACGCAGTATTTT	CASSPKRGSTDTQYF
-	TRBV5-5	TRBJ2-1	-	TGTGCCAGCAGCTTGACAGAATACAATGAGCAGTTCTTC	CASSLTEYNEQFF
-	TRBV15	TRBJ2-3	-	TGTGCCACCAGCAGAGATCAGGGGAGAGATACGCAGTATTTT	CATSRDQGRDTQYF
-	TRBV2	TRBJ1-5	-	TGTGCCAGCAGTGACGGTTCCGCGGGGGGACAGCCCCAGCATTTT	CASSDGSAGGQPQHF